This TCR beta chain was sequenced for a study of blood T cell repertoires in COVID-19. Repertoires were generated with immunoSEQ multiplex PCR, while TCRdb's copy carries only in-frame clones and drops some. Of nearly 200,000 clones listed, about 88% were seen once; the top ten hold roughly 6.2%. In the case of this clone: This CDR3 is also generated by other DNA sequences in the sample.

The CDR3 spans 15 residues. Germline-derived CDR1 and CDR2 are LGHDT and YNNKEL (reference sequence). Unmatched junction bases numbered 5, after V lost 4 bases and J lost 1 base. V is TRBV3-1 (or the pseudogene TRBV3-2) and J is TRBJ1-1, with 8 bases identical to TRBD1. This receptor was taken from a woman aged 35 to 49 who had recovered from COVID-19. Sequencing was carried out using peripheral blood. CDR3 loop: CASSPSGTGNTEAFF. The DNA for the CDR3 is TGTGCCAGCAGCCCATCCGGGACAGGGAACACTGAAGCTTTCTTT.